This TCR beta chain was captured by sequencing in a study of cytotoxic CD8 clonotypes in ibrutinib-treated CLL. Findings and limits, study-wide: Baseline clonality, above age-matched healthy donor levels, tracked circulating CD8+ T-cell counts. Samples were collected at differing times from sustained-remission and progressing patients. Clonality increased at ibrutinib response, then returned toward baseline at progression. Public clonotypes, an uncommon group, contracted or remained stable on treatment.

Sequencing was performed with immunoSEQ multiplex PCR; in TCRdb, only in-frame clones are kept and a portion is missing. The sample yields approximately 160,000 clones, roughly 88% seen once. Turning to this clone: Its antigen is not known.

The specimen comprised PBMCs, sampled at disease progression, from a patient treated with ibrutinib. This sequence originates from a human donor with chronic lymphocytic leukemia.

Written as DNA, the CDR3 is TGCGCCAGCAGTACGGTCGGGGTCGTCTATGGCTACACCTTC. Translation gives CASSTVGVVYGYTF. The chain combines TRBV10-2 with TRBJ1-2; D call uncertain. There are 14 residues in the CDR3. V was cut by 5 bases and J by 4 bases, with 14 bases left in between. Germline V gene sequence: CDR1 WSHSY, CDR2 SAAADI.